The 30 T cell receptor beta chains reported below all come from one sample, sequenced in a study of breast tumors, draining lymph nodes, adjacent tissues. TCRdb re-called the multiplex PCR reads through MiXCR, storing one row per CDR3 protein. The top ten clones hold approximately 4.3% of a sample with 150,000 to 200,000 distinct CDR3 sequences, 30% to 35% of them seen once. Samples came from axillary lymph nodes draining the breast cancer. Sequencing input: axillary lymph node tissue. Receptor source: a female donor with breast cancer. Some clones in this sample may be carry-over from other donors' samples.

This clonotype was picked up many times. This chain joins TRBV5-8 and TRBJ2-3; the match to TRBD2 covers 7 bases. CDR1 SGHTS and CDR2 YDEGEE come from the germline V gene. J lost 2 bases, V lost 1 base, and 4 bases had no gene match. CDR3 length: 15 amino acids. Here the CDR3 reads CASSLPSGYTDTQYF. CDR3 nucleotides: TGTGCCAGCAGCTTGCCTAGCGGTTACACAGATACGCAGTATTTT.

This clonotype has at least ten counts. This CDR3 is CASSVNSYEQYF. Written as DNA, the CDR3 is TGTGCCAGCAGCGTAAACTCCTACGAGCAGTACTTC. The chain combines TRBV5-6 with TRBJ2-7; no clear D gene. Germline V gene data show CDR1 as SGHDT and CDR2 as YYEEEE. The CDR3 is 12 residues long. Trimming pared 4 bases from V and 0 bases from J, leaving 5 bases between.

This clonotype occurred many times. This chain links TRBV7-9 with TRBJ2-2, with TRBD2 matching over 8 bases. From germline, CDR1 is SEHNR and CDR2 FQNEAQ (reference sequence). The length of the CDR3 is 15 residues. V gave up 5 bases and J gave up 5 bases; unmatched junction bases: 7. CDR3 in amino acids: CASSPGLGMTGELFF. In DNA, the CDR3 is TGTGCCAGCAGCCCGGGACTAGGTATGACCGGGGAGCTGTTTTTT.

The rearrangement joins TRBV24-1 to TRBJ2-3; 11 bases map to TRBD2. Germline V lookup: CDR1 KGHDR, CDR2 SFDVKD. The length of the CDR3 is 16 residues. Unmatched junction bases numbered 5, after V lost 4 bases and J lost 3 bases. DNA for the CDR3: TGTGCCACCAGTGACCCACTAGCGGGAGCAACAGATACGCAGTATTTT. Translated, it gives CATSDPLAGATDTQYF.

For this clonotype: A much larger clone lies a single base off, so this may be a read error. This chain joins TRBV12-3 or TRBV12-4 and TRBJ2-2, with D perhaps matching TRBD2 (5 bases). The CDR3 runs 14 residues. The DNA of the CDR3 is TGTGCCAGCAGTTTAGTAGAGAACACCGGGGAGCTGCTTTTT. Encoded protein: CASSLVENTGELLF.

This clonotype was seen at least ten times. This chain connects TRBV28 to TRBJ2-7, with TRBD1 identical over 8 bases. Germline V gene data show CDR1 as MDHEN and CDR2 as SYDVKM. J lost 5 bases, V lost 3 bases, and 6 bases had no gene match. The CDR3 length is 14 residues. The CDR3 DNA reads TGTGCCAGCAGTTTGCGGACAGGGCGGGACGAGCAGTACTTC. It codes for CASSLRTGRDEQYF.

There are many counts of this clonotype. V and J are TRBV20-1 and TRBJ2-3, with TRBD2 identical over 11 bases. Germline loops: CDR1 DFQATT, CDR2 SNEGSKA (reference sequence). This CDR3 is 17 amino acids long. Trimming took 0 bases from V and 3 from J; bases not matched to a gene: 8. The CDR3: CSARDGGRLAGTDTQYF. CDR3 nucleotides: TGCAGTGCTAGAGATGGGGGCCGACTAGCGGGGACAGATACGCAGTATTTT.

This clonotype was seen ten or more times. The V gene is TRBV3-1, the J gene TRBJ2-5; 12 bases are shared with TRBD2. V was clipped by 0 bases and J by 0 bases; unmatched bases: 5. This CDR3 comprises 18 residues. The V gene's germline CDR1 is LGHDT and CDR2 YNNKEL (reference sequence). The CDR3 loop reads CASSQDGLAGKYQETQYF. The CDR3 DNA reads TGTGCCAGCAGCCAAGATGGACTAGCGGGGAAGTACCAAGAGACCCAGTACTTC.

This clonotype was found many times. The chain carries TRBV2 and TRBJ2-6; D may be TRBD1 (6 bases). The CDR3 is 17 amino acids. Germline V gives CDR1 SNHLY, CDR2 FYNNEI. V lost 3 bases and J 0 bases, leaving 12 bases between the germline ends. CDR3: CASSDGGSSSGANVLTF. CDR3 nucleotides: TGTGCCAGCAGTGATGGGGGCAGCAGCTCTGGGGCCAACGTCCTGACTTTC.

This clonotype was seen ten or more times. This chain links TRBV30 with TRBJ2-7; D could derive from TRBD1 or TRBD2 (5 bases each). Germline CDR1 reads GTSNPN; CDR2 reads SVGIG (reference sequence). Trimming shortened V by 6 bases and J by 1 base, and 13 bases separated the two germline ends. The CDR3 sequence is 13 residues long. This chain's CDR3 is CACGAPGSYEQYF. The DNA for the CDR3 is TGTGCCTGTGGGGCGCCGGGATCCTACGAGCAGTACTTC.

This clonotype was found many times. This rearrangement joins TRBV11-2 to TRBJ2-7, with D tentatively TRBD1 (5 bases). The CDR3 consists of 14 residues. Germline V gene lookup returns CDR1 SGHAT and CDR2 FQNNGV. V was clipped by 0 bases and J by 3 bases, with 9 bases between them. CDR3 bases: TGTGCCAGCAGCTTAGACGACAGACTCTACGAGCAGTACTTC. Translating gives CASSLDDRLYEQYF.

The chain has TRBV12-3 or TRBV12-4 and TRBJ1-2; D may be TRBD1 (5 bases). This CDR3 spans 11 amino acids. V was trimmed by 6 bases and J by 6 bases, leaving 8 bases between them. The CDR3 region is CASSRGHGYTF. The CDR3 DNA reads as TGTGCCAGCAGCCGGGGACATGGCTACACCTTC.

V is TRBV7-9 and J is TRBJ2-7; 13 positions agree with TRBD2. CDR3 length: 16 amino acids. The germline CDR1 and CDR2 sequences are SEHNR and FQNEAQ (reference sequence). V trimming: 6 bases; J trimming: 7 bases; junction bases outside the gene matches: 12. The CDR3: CASRTSGGGRDYEQYF. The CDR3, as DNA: TGTGCCAGCAGAACTAGCGGGGGGGGGCGGGACTATGAGCAGTACTTC.

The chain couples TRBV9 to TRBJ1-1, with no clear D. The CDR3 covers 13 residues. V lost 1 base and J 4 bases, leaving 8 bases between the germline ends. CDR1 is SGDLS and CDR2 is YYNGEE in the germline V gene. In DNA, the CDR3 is TGTGCCAGCAGCGTAACATGGGGCACTGAAGCTTTCTTT. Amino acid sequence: CASSVTWGTEAFF.

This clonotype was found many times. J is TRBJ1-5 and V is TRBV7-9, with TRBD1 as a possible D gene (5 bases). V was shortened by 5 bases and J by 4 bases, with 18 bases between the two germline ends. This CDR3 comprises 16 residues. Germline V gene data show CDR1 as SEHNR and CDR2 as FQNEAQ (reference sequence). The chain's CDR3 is CASSTRGTIGNQPQHF. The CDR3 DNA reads TGTGCCAGCAGCACTAGAGGGACTATTGGGAATCAGCCCCAGCATTTT.

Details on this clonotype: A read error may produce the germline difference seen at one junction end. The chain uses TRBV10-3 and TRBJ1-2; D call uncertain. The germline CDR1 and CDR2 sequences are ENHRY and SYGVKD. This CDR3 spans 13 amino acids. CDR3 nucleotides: TGCGCCATCAGTGAGGGCAGCAACTATGGCCACACCTTC. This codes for CAISEGSNYGHTF.

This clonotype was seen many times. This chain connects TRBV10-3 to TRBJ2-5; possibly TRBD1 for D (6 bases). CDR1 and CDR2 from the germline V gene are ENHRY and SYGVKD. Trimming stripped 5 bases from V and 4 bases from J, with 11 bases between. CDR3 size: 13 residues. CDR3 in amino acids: CAISMGTSETQYF. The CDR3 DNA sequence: TGTGCCATCAGTATGGGGACATCAGAGACCCAGTACTTC.

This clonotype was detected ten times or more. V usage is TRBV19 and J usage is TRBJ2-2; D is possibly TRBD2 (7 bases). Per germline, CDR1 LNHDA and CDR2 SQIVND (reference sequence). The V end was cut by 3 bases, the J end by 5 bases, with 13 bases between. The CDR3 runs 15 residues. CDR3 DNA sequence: TGTGCCAGTAGTATCGGGGGGCCGAGAACCGGGGAGCTGTTTTTT. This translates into CASSIGGPRTGELFF.

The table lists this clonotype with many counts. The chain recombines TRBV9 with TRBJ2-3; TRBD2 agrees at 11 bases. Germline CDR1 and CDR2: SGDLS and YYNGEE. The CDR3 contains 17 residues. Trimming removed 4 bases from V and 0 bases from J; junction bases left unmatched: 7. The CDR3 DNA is TGTGCCAGCAGCCGACTTAGCGGGAGGGGTAGCACAGATACGCAGTATTTT. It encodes CASSRLSGRGSTDTQYF.

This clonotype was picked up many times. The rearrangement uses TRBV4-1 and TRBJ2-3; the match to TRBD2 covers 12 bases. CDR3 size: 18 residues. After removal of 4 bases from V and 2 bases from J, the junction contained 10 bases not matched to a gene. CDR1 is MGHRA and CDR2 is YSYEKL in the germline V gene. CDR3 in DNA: TGCGCCAGCAGCCGAACTAGCGGGGGGCCCTGGGTCACAGATACGCAGTATTTT. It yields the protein CASSRTSGGPWVTDTQYF.

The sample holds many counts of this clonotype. The CDR3 DNA reads as TGTGCCAGCAGTGAAGGGGGTCCCTACGAGCAGTACTTC. As protein: CASSEGGPYEQYF. The chain couples TRBV2 to TRBJ2-7, with D unclear. Germline V gives CDR1 SNHLY, CDR2 FYNNEI. There are 13 residues in the CDR3. V was shortened by 1 base and J by 2 bases, with 6 bases between the two germline ends.

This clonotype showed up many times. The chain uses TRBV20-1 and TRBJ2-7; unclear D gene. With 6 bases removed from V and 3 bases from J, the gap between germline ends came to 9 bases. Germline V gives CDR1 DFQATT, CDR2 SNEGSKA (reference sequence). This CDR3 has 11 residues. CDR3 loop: CSAGRDYEQYF. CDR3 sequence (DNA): TGCAGTGCCGGTCGAGACTACGAGCAGTACTTC.

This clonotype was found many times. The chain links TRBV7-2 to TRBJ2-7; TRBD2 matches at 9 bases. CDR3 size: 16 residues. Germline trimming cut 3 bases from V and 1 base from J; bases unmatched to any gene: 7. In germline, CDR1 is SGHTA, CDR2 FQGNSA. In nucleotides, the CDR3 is TGTGCCAGCAGCTTGGAGGCTAGCGGGGCATCCTACGAGCAGTACTTC. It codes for CASSLEASGASYEQYF.

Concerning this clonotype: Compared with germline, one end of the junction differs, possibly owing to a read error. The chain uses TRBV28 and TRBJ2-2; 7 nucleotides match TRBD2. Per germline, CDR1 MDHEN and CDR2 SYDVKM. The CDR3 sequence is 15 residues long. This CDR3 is CASSFWEGGTEELFF. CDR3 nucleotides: TGTGCCAGCAGTTTTTGGGAGGGTGGGACCGAGGAGCTGTTTTTT.

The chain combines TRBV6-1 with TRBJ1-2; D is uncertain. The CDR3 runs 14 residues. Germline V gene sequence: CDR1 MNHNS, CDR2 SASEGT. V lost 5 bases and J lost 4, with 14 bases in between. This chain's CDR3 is CASSQGQATYGYTF. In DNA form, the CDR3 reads TGTGCCAGCAGTCAAGGCCAAGCGACCTATGGCTACACCTTC.

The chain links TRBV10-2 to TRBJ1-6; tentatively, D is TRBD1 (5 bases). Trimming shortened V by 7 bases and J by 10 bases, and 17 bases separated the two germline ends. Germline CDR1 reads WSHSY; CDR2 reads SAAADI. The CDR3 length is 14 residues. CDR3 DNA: TGCGCCAGCAATAGGGACCCTCTCCTCTCACCCCTCCACTTT. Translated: CASNRDPLLSPLHF.

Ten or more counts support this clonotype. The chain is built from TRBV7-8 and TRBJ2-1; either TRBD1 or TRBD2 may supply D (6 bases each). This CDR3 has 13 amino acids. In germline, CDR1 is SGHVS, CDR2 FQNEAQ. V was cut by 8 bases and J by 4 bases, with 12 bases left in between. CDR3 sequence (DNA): TGTGCCAGCCGCAGGGGAGGATACAATGAGCAGTTCTTC. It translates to CASRRGGYNEQFF.

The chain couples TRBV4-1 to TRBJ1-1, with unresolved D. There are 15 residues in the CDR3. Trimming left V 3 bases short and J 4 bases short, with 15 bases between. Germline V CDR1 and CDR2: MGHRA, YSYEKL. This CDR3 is CASSHHGWWATEAFF. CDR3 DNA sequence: TGCGCCAGCAGCCATCATGGGTGGTGGGCCACTGAAGCTTTCTTT.

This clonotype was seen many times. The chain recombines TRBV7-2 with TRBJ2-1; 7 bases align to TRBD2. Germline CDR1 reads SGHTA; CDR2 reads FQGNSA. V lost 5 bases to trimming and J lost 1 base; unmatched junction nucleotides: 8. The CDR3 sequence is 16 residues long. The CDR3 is CASSQGGGESYNEQFF. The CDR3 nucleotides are TGTGCCAGCAGCCAGGGTGGGGGGGAATCCTACAATGAGCAGTTCTTC.

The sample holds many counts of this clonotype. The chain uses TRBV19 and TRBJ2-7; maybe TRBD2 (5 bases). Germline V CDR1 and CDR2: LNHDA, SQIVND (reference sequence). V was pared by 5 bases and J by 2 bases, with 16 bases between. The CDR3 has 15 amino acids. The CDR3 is CASSWRLGGPYEQYF. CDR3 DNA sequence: TGTGCCAGTAGTTGGAGGTTAGGCGGACCCTACGAGCAGTACTTC.